One sample yielded the 17 T cell receptor beta chains listed below, sequenced in a study of cytomegalovirus exposure and HLA in healthy donors. Primers: 60 Vbeta forward and 13 Jbeta reverse. TCRdb's table, derived via immunoSEQ multiplex PCR, lists solely in-frame clones and lacks some. The table lists 150,000 to 200,000 clones, around four fifths of them singletons. Sequencing was done on a sample of PBMCs. Source of these receptors: a woman aged 25 to 39 in good health and CMV-seronegative.

The J gene is TRBJ1-5, the V gene TRBV6-1; D gene uncertain. This CDR3 is 12 amino acids long. The germline V gene encodes CDR1 MNHNS and CDR2 SASEGT. V lost 6 bases and J lost 1, with 4 bases in between. DNA for the CDR3: TGTGCCAGCAGCGGGAGCAATCAGCCCCAGCATTTT. Translating it yields CASSGSNQPQHF.

The chain uses TRBV28 and TRBJ1-6; maybe TRBD1 (6 bases). There are 15 residues in the CDR3. V lost 5 bases, J lost 3 bases, and 11 bases lay in between. Looked up from germline, CDR1 is MDHEN and CDR2 is SYDVKM. The CDR3 DNA is TGTGCCAGCAGTCCCGAGGACAGCTATAATTCACCCCTCCACTTT. Translating gives CASSPEDSYNSPLHF.

V and J are TRBV19 and TRBJ1-4; D is undetermined. V was trimmed by 0 bases and J by 4 bases, leaving 9 bases between them. The CDR3 runs 15 residues. Germline CDR1 and CDR2: LNHDA and SQIVND (reference sequence). The CDR3 is CASSIDTTYNEKLFF. The DNA of the CDR3 is TGTGCCAGTAGTATAGATACTACCTATAATGAAAAACTGTTTTTT.

The chain recombines TRBV5-4 with TRBJ2-3; TRBD2 is a possible D gene (6 bases). The length of the CDR3 is 17 residues. Per the germline V gene, CDR1 is SGHNT and CDR2 is YYREEE (reference sequence). V dropped 2 bases and J dropped 1 base, with 17 bases sitting between them. CDR3 coding DNA: TGTGCCAGCAGCTTTCAAGTGTTAGGCGGGGGCACAGATACGCAGTATTTT. Translation: CASSFQVLGGGTDTQYF. Supplemented by reference TRBV5-4 and TRBJ2-3, the full variable domain reads ETGVTQSPTHLIKTRGQQVTLRCSSQSGHNTVSWYQQALGQGPQFIFQYYREEENGRGNFPPRFSGLQFPNYSSELNVNALELDDSALYLCASSFQVLGGGTDTQYFGPGTRLTVL.

This clone was detected only once. The V gene is TRBV6-6, the J gene TRBJ2-7; TRBD1 matches at 8 bases. The ends lost 7 bases at V and 3 bases at J; junction bases unmatched: 8. This CDR3 region has 14 residues. Germline CDR1 and CDR2: MNHNY and SVGAGI (reference sequence). The CDR3 bases are TGTGCCAGCACCCAGGGGGCAGCCGGCTACGAGCAGTACTTC. This translates into CASTQGAAGYEQYF.

This chain connects TRBV5-1 to TRBJ2-1; perhaps TRBD1 as D (5 bases). The CDR3 runs to 13 residues. Germline V CDR1 and CDR2: SGHRS, YFSETQ. Trimming took 0 bases from V and 9 from J, leaving 10 bases between them. The CDR3, as DNA: TGCGCCAGCAGCTTGGAAGGGGTCGGTGAGCAGTTCTTC. It is translated as CASSLEGVGEQFF.

This chain connects TRBV7-9 to TRBJ2-2; TRBD2 aligns across 12 bases. The CDR3 runs to 19 residues. Germline V CDR1 and CDR2: SEHNR, FQNEAQ (reference sequence). Trimming removed 3 bases from V and 0 bases from J; junction bases left unmatched: 8. This chain's CDR3 is CASSFPPASGGANTGELFF. In DNA, the CDR3 is TGTGCCAGCAGCTTCCCCCCCGCTAGCGGGGGGGCGAACACCGGGGAGCTGTTTTTT.

This chain joins TRBV5-4 and TRBJ2-1; 7 nucleotides line up with TRBD2. V shed 0 bases and J 8 bases; nucleotides not matched to a gene: 8. The V gene's germline CDR1 is SGHNT and CDR2 YYREEE (reference sequence). CDR3 length equals 15 residues. The CDR3 sequence: CASSLEWGGDDEQFF. The CDR3 nucleotides read TGTGCCAGCAGCTTGGAGTGGGGGGGTGACGATGAGCAGTTCTTC.

The chain combines TRBV19 with TRBJ1-5; tentatively, D is TRBD1 (5 bases). There are 15 residues in the CDR3. V lost 1 base and J 3 bases, leaving 10 bases between the germline ends. Germline CDR1 LNHDA, CDR2 SQIVND (reference sequence). CDR3 region: CASSIGGAVNQPQHF. The CDR3 bases are TGTGCCAGTAGTATAGGTGGGGCAGTCAATCAGCCCCAGCATTTT.

The J gene is TRBJ1-2, the V gene TRBV30; TRBD1 aligns across 10 bases. This CDR3 is built from 16 residues. The germline gives CDR1 GTSNPN, CDR2 SVGIG (reference sequence). V shed 3 bases, J shed 7 bases, and the junction held 14 bases outside the gene matches. CDR3 loop: CAWRPAPGQGKIGYTF. The CDR3 DNA sequence: TGTGCCTGGAGGCCGGCTCCGGGACAGGGGAAAATTGGCTACACCTTC.

This clone appeared once. The V call is TRBV13, the J call TRBJ2-7, with 13 nucleotides matching TRBD2. CDR1 PRHDT and CDR2 FYEKMQ come from the germline V gene (reference sequence). V was clipped by 0 bases and J by 4 bases; unmatched bases: 6. This CDR3 spans 17 amino acids. In DNA form, the CDR3 reads TGTGCCAGCAGCTTAGGTGACCCGACTAGCGGGGGGTACGAGCAGTACTTC. As protein: CASSLGDPTSGGYEQYF.

The CDR3 protein is CASSLSGTSGGLNTGELFF. The CDR3 DNA reads TGTGCCAGCAGCTTAAGTGGGACTAGCGGGGGCCTGAACACCGGGGAGCTGTTTTTT. The gene calls are TRBV7-3 and TRBJ2-2; 14 positions match TRBD2. CDR1 and CDR2 from the germline V gene are SGHTA and FQGTGA. This CDR3 has 19 amino acids. V shed 1 base, J shed 1 base, and the junction held 5 bases outside the gene matches. Combining the CDR3 with reference TRBV7-3 and TRBJ2-2 gives the whole variable domain GAGVSQTPSNKVTEKGKYVELRCDPISGHTALYWYRQSLGQGPEFLIYFQGTGAADDSGLPNDRFFAVRPEGSVSTLKIQRTERGDSAVYLCASSLSGTSGGLNTGELFFGEGSRLTVL.

The V gene is TRBV6-5, the J gene TRBJ1-2, with D perhaps matching TRBD1 (5 bases). Trimming removed 2 bases from V and 6 bases from J, with 7 bases in between. CDR3 length equals 12 residues. Germline CDR1 MNHEY, CDR2 SVGAGI. In DNA, the CDR3 is TGTGCCAGCAGTTACCTAGGGGATGGCTACACCTTC. Translating gives CASSYLGDGYTF.

This chain connects TRBV4-1 to TRBJ2-1; D is perhaps TRBD1 (6 bases). Germline-derived CDR1 and CDR2 are MGHRA and YSYEKL. Trimming left V 5 bases short and J 0 bases short, with 11 bases between. The CDR3 contains 15 residues. The CDR3 DNA follows: TGCGCCAGCAGCATAAAGGACAGCTCCTACAATGAGCAGTTCTTC. Translating gives CASSIKDSSYNEQFF.

The chain links TRBV6-5 to TRBJ2-2; the D gene is possibly TRBD2 (6 bases). Germline lookup yields CDR1 MNHEY and CDR2 SVGAGI. V lost 8 bases to trimming and J lost 5 bases, with 15 bases between them. This CDR3 is 14 amino acids long. CDR3 protein: CASRTGTSTGELFF. The CDR3 region has the DNA TGTGCCAGCCGCACCGGGACTTCGACCGGGGAGCTGTTTTTT.

The chain carries TRBV15 and TRBJ2-5; 7 nucleotides line up with TRBD1. CDR1 is LNHNV, CDR2 YYDKDF, per germline (reference sequence). With V trimmed by 2 bases and J by 3 bases, 6 bases remained unmatched. The CDR3 loop spans 15 amino acids. CDR3 sequence (DNA): TGTGCCACCAGCAGATACGACAGGGTGGAAGAGACCCAGTACTTC. Translation: CATSRYDRVEETQYF.

This chain connects TRBV27 to TRBJ2-3, with D perhaps matching TRBD2 (7 bases). CDR3 size: 15 residues. Germline lookup yields CDR1 MNHEY and CDR2 SMNVEV (reference sequence). The V end was cut by 0 bases, the J end by 4 bases, with 11 bases between. The CDR3 coding sequence is TGTGCCAGCAGTTTATCGGGGGGGCCGCCAGATACGCAGTATTTT. The encoded protein is CASSLSGGPPDTQYF.